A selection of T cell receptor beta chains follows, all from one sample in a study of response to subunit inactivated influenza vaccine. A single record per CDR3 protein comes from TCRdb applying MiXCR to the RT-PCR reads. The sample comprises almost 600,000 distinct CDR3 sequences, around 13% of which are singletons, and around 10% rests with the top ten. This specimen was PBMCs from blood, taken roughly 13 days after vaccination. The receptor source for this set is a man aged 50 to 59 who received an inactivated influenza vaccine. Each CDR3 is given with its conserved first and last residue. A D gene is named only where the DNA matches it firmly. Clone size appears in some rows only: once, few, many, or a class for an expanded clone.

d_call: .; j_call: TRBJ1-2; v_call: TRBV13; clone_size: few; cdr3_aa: CASSLARRGYTF; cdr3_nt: TGTGCCAGCAGCTTAGCCAGACGTGGCTACACCTTC
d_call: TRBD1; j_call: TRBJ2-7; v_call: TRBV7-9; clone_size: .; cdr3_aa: CASSSGTGFFEQYF; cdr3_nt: TGTGCCAGCAGTTCCGGGACAGGGTTTTTCGAGCAGTACTTC
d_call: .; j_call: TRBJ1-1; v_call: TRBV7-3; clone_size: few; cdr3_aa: CASSLGYRKTEAFF; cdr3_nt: TGTGCCAGCAGCTTAGGTTACAGAAAAACTGAAGCTTTCTTT
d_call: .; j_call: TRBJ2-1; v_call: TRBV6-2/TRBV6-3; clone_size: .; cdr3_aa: CASSYSKVRPVSYNEQFF; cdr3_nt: TGTGCCAGCAGTTACTCGAAGGTCAGGCCCGTCTCCTACAATGAGCAGTTCTTC
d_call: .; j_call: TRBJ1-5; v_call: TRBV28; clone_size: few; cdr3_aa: CASSLYEPQHF; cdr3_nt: TGTGCCAGCAGTTTATATGAGCCCCAGCATTTT
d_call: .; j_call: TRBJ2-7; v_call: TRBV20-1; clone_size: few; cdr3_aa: CSARADRREVYEQYF; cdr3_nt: TGCAGTGCTAGGGCAGACAGAAGAGAGGTCTACGAGCAGTACTTC
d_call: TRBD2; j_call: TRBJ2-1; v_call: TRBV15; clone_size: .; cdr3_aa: CATSRDGGSYNEQFF; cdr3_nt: TGTGCCACCAGCAGAGATGGCGGGAGTTACAATGAGCAGTTCTTC
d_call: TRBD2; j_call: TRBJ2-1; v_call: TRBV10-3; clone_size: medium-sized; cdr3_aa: CAISSPSSSGRARYNEQFF; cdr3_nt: TGTGCCATCAGTTCACCCTCCTCTAGCGGGAGGGCCCGCTACAATGAGCAGTTCTTC
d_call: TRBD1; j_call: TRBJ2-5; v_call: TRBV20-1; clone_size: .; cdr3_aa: CSAIRQGWKTQYF; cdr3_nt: TGCAGTGCTATTAGACAGGGGTGGAAGACCCAGTACTTC
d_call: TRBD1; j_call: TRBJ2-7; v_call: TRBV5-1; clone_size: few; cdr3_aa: CASSMEQGSYEQYF; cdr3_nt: TGCGCCAGCAGCATGGAACAGGGGAGCTACGAGCAGTACTTC
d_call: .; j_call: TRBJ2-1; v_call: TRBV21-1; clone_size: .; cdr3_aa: CASSMRVFRNNEQFF; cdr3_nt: TGTGCCAGCAGCATGCGGGTGTTCAGGAACAATGAGCAGTTCTTC
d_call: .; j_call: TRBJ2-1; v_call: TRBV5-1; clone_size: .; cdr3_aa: CASSFRVRDEQFF; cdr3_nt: TGCGCCAGCAGCTTCAGGGTGAGGGATGAGCAGTTCTTC
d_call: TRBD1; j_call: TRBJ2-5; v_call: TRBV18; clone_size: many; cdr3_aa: CASSPGTGETQYF; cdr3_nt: TGTGCCAGCTCACCCGGGACAGGGGAGACCCAGTACTTC
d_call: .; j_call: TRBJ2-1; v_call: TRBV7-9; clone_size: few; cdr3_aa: CASSPGAFYNEQFF; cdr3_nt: TGTGCCAGCAGCCCCGGGGCTTTCTACAATGAGCAGTTCTTC
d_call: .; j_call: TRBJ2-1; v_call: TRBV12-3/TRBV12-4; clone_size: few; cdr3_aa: CASSPFSKASNEQFF; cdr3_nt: TGTGCCAGCAGTCCCTTCTCCAAGGCCTCCAATGAGCAGTTCTTC
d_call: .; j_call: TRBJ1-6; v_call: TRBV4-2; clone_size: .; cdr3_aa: CASSPSSTESSYNSPLHF; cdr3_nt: TGTGCCAGCAGCCCTTCGTCGACGGAGAGCTCCTATAATTCACCCCTCCACTTT
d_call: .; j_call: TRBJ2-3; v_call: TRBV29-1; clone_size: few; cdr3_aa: CSVGRQKDTQYF; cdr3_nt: TGCAGCGTTGGCCGACAGAAAGATACGCAGTATTTT
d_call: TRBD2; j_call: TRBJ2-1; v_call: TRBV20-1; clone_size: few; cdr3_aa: CSARSPAGRDNEQFF; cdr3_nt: TGCAGTGCTAGATCCCCAGCGGGAAGAGACAATGAGCAGTTCTTC
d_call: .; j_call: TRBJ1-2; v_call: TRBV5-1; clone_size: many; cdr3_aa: CASSSRSIYGYTF; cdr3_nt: TGCGCCAGCAGCTCCAGATCAATCTATGGCTACACCTTC
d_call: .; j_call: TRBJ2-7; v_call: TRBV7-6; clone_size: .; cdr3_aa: CASSLEQGSEQYF; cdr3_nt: TGTGCCAGCAGCTTAGAACAGGGTAGTGAGCAGTACTTC
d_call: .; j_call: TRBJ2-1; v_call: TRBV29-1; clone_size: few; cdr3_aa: CSVSSAKSYNEQFF; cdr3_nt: TGCAGCGTATCGAGCGCAAAATCCTACAATGAGCAGTTCTTC
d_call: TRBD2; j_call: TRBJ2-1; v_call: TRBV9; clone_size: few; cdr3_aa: CASSVGLAGGENEQFF; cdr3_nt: TGTGCCAGCAGCGTAGGGCTAGCGGGAGGGGAAAATGAGCAGTTCTTC
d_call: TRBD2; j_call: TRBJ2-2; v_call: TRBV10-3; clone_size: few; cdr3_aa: CAISGMLASGRGTGELFF; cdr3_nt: TGTGCCATCAGTGGAATGTTAGCTAGCGGGAGGGGAACCGGGGAGCTGTTTTTT